This is a list of T cell receptor beta chains from one sample in a study of blood T cell repertoires in COVID-19. Sequenced by immunoSEQ multiplex PCR; TCRdb stores in-frame clones only, minus some. The table records some 30,000 clones, 83% of them present only once. Sequenced material: peripheral blood. Receptors were obtained from a man aged 65 to 79 with active COVID-19. CDR3s include the opening cysteine and the closing phenylalanine or tryptophan. Fields, in order: J gene, D gene, clone size, V gene, CDR3 DNA, CDR3 protein. The D gene is left open where the match is weak. Clone size, where shown, is once, few, many, or a class for clones that have expanded.

>TRBJ2-2|TRBD1|medium-sized|TRBV24-1
TGTGCCACCAGTGAGATAACCCCAGAGGACAGGGAGAACACCGGGGAGCTGTTTTTT
CATSEITPEDRENTGELFF
>TRBJ2-7|-|-|TRBV9
TGTGCCAGCAGCCCCGACCGGGGGAGGGGGGGTCGGACTTACGAGCAGTACTTC
CASSPDRGRGGRTYEQYF
>TRBJ1-2|TRBD1|-|TRBV28
TGTGCCAGCAGACAGGACAGGGTTTACTATGGCTACACCTTC
CASRQDRVYYGYTF
>TRBJ1-2|TRBD1|-|TRBV5-5
TGTGCCAGCAGCTTGGCGTTGGGGGGACAGGGGCAGGATGGCTACACCTTC
CASSLALGGQGQDGYTF
>TRBJ2-3|TRBD2|-|TRBV9
TGTGCCAGCAGCGACACTAGCGGGTTTAGCACAGATACGCAGTATTTT
CASSDTSGFSTDTQYF
>TRBJ2-1|TRBD2|few|TRBV11-3
TGTGCCAGCAGCGCAACTAGCGGGGTTTGGGGTGAGCAGTTCTTC
CASSATSGVWGEQFF
>TRBJ1-5|TRBD1|-|TRBV19
TGTGCCAGTAGGCCGGGACAGGGGAATCAGGAGAACAATCAGCCCCAGCATTTT
CASRPGQGNQENNQPQHF
>TRBJ2-2|-|-|TRBV7-7
TGTGCTAGCAGCCCCCTCACGGGGGGCCGTAAAAACACCGGGGAGCTGTTTTTT
CASSPLTGGRKNTGELFF
>TRBJ2-5|-|-|TRBV18
TGTGCCAGCTCGAGGGGGGGCCGGGGAGAGACCCAGTACTTC
CASSRGGRGETQYF
>TRBJ1-6|TRBD1|few|TRBV7-2
TGTGCCAGCAGCTACGGGACAGCTGCAGGACCCCTCCACTTT
CASSYGTAAGPLHF
>TRBJ1-3|-|few|TRBV9
TGTGCCAGCAGCACGGGACACCTCACTGGAAACACCATATATTTT
CASSTGHLTGNTIYF
>TRBJ1-2|-|-|TRBV7-2
TGTGCCAGCAGCTTTGGGACACCCACTTTAGGCACCTTC
CASSFGTPTLGTF
>TRBJ1-1|-|-|TRBV6-6
TGTGCCAGCAGCCCTGCCAAAGCGAACACTGAAGCTTTCTTT
CASSPAKANTEAFF
>TRBJ1-1|-|-|TRBV29-1
TGCAGCGTCGCAGATAACACTGAAGCTTTCTTT
CSVADNTEAFF
>TRBJ2-1|-|-|TRBV6-5
TGTGCCAGCACGCAGTACAATGAGCAGTTCTTC
CASTQYNEQFF
>TRBJ1-3|-|few|TRBV5-6
TGTGCCAGCAGCTTGGGTTCTAGTCCAGCTGGAAACACCATATATTTT
CASSLGSSPAGNTIYF
>TRBJ2-7|-|-|TRBV11-2
TGTGCCAGCAGCTTACGGCTACTACCCTACGAGCAGTACTTC
CASSLRLLPYEQYF
>TRBJ2-1|-|-|TRBV2
TGTGCCAGTATCGACTCCTTTGGGAATGAGCAGTTCTTC
CASIDSFGNEQFF
>TRBJ1-6|TRBD1|once|TRBV19
TGTGCCAGTAGGACACAGGGGACTTCACCCCTCCACTTT
CASRTQGTSPLHF
>TRBJ2-1|TRBD2|-|TRBV7-9
TGTGCCAGCAGCCCAGATCTGACTAGCCTTGCAAATGAGCAGTTCTTC
CASSPDLTSLANEQFF
>TRBJ2-7|TRBD1|-|TRBV5-6
TGTGCCAGCAGCTTGGGCAGGACAGGGGACCGACACGAGCAGTACTTC
CASSLGRTGDRHEQYF
>TRBJ1-2|TRBD1|-|TRBV28
TGTGCCAGCAGTACAGACAGGGGAGTGGGTGGCTACACCTTC
CASSTDRGVGGYTF
>TRBJ2-3|-|once|TRBV11-2
TGTGCCAGCAGCTTAACCCTAGGCCCGGGTGCAGATACGCAGTATTTT
CASSLTLGPGADTQYF
>TRBJ1-5|TRBD1|-|TRBV5-5
TGTGCCAGCAGCCTCCGACAGGGAAATAGCAATCAGCCCCAGCATTTT
CASSLRQGNSNQPQHF
>TRBJ1-1|-|-|TRBV19
TGTGCCAGTAATCGCGAGGTTGGGTATCCGGACACTGAAGCTTTCTTT
CASNREVGYPDTEAFF
>TRBJ1-1|-|-|TRBV6-5
TGTGCCAGCAGCCGGGGACTGACGAACACTGAAGCTTTCTTT
CASSRGLTNTEAFF
>TRBJ2-1|TRBD2|-|TRBV2
TGTGCCAGCAGTGATTCTAGCGGGGGGCTAAGCTCCTACAATGAGCAGTTCTTC
CASSDSSGGLSSYNEQFF
>TRBJ1-5|-|few|TRBV19
TGTGCCAGTAGTAACCTCGCCAGGGACAATCAGCCCCAGCATTTT
CASSNLARDNQPQHF
>TRBJ2-1|-|-|TRBV5-1
TGCGCCAGCAGCTTGGGACAATACAATGAGCAGTTCTTC
CASSLGQYNEQFF
>TRBJ2-6|TRBD1|few|TRBV5-1
TGCGCCAGCAGCTTGGGAGGGACAGATAATACTGGGGCCAACGTCCTGACTTTC
CASSLGGTDNTGANVLTF
>TRBJ1-2|-|once|TRBV28
TGTGCCAGCAGTTTATGGCGGATTGGAGGGGGAGGGGGAGGCTACACCTTC
CASSLWRIGGGGGGYTF
>TRBJ2-2|-|-|TRBV2
TGTGCCAGCAGTGTTGTCGGTTCGGTCACCGGGGAGCTGTTTTTT
CASSVVGSVTGELFF
>TRBJ2-1|TRBD1|-|TRBV18
TGTGCCAGCTCACCGGGGGGACAGGGCCTCTACAATGAGCAGTTCTTC
CASSPGGQGLYNEQFF
>TRBJ1-1|TRBD1|-|TRBV5-1
TGCGCCAGCAGCCAGGACAGGGGGAACACTGAAGCTTTCTTT
CASSQDRGNTEAFF
>TRBJ1-6|-|-|TRBV28
TGTGCCAGCAGTTTAATAACAGGGCTCTCACCCCTCCACTTT
CASSLITGLSPLHF
>TRBJ1-1|TRBD1|-|TRBV5-1
TGCGCCAGCAGCTGGACAGGGGGGACTGAAGCTTTCTTT
CASSWTGGTEAFF
>TRBJ2-7|TRBD1|few|TRBV6-5
TGTGCCAGCAGTCTAACCTACGGGACAGGGTCGGAGCAGTACTTC
CASSLTYGTGSEQYF
>TRBJ1-4|-|-|TRBV3-1/TRBV3-2
TGTGCCAGCAGACCGTCAGGGCTCGTTGAAAAACTGTTTTTT
CASRPSGLVEKLFF
>TRBJ1-1|TRBD1|-|TRBV5-1
TGCGCCAGCAGCTCGACAGGGCAGCTGAACACTGAAGCTTTCTTT
CASSSTGQLNTEAFF
>TRBJ1-1|TRBD1|-|TRBV28
TGTGCCAGCAGTTATATAGACAGGGCGAACACTGAAGCTTTCTTT
CASSYIDRANTEAFF
>TRBJ1-2|-|-|TRBV4-1
TGCGCCAGCAGCCACGGGATCTATGGCTACACCTTC
CASSHGIYGYTF
>TRBJ1-1|-|-|TRBV28
TGTGCCAGCAGTTCGTACGGGACACTGAACACTGAAGCTTTCTTT
CASSSYGTLNTEAFF
>TRBJ2-1|-|few|TRBV6-5
TGTGCCAGCAGATCCCAGATTGGCTCCTACAATGAGCAGTTCTTC
CASRSQIGSYNEQFF
>TRBJ2-1|-|-|TRBV6-5
TGTGCCAGCAGTCGCGGGGGCGGATACAATGAGCAGTTCTTC
CASSRGGGYNEQFF
>TRBJ1-2|TRBD1|-|TRBV10-3
TGTGCCATCAGTGAGTTCGACAGGGTTAAGGGCTATGGCTACACCTTC
CAISEFDRVKGYGYTF
>TRBJ2-7|-|-|TRBV29-1
TGCAGCGTTGTTGGCGGGACCTACGAGCAGTACTTC
CSVVGGTYEQYF
>TRBJ2-7|-|-|TRBV7-8
TGTGCCAGCAGCCCACTAGGGCCCCGGTACGAGCAGTACTTC
CASSPLGPRYEQYF